This TCR beta chain was sequenced for a study of low-dose radiotherapy and immunotherapy resistance in tumors. Study-level information: Patients took aspirin 300 mg by mouth once daily. This continued for four cycles, starting on cycle 1 day 1.

cDNA synthesis used a TRAV/TRBV-specific primer set for both chains. TCRs were put through roughly 19 PCR cycles of amplification with Phusion. A constant-region primer and the V-primer adapter served as the primer pair. mRNA, after isolation, was amplified by in vitro transcription. TCRdb passed the reads through MiXCR, listing each CDR3 protein once. The profile shows about 12,000 distinct CDR3 sequences, approximately 80% of them singletons. Germline V gene data show CDR1 as LGHNA and CDR2 as YSLEER. V dropped 1 base and J dropped 11 bases, with 12 bases sitting between them. CDR3 length: 14 residues.

The J gene is TRBJ1-6, the V gene TRBV4-3; D might be TRBD1 (6 bases). The sequence was obtained from a human donor with advanced metastatic prostate, ovarian, gallbladder or colorectal cancer (not recorded which). This table probably holds off-target reads from a library built for another chain. The CDR3 DNA reads as TGCGCCAGCAGCCAAGGCCAACAGGGCGCACCCCTCCACTTT. This sequence encodes CASSQGQQGAPLHF.